This TCR beta chain was sequenced during a study of spatial heterogeneity in lung cancer (dated by TCRdb to about 2019). Regarding the complete study: Donors were some 70 patients with early-stage, untreated non-small cell lung cancer from the lung TRACERx cohort. At surgery, both alpha and beta chains were TCR-sequenced in roughly 230 tumor regions, 63 to 65 matched nontumor lung samples and a few dozen PBMC samples. Some blood samples were collected at disease recurrence, with a median time to first recurrence of 300 to 350 days. The study linked features of the TCR repertoire to counts of nonsynonymous mutations, which were determined by whole-exome sequencing of tumor tissue. Beta-chain transcripts were consistently detected in greater numbers than alpha-chain transcripts, which likely reflected higher beta-chain transcript abundance. In the raw uncorrected reads, each unique combination of TCR and UMI appeared more than ten times on average. The study quantitatively compared TCR alpha and beta repertoires across multiple tumor regions, matched nontumor lung and blood in non-small cell lung cancer. The study at large found these results: Ubiquitous expanded tumor TCRs showed up in blood more often at tumor resection than at routine follow-up. Confirming at a functional level the hypothesis that regional TCRs recognize regional mutations was considered to require additional single-cell paired TCR alpha and beta sequencing.

V is pruned by 4 bases and J by 3 bases, leaving 6 bases of the junction without a gene match. Taken from cysteine to phenylalanine, the CDR3 has 14 residues. Only the CDR3 portion is preserved as DNA: 42 bases, with reading frame beginning at the first base. The germline V gene (reference sequence) provides CDR1 LNHDA and CDR2 SQIVND. Explained via the paper, the time point label denotes: blood taken at disease recurrence. Whole RNA extracted from tumor and nontumor lung tissue, or from cryopreserved PBMC samples, was used for TCR sequencing without cell sorting. A patient was chosen for TCR sequencing only when enough RNA was available from at least two tumor regions. This clonotype was observed at least ten times. This clone's antigen is unknown. No base qualities exist here, and no much larger clone lies one base off it. The library was built for alpha chains, so this beta chain is an off-target read and its size means little.

The library was produced with 5' RACE. The reads were generated on a NextSeq 500. To allow correction of PCR and sequencing errors, the TCR library protocol tagged every TCR cDNA molecule with a unique molecular identifier. As for the original processing: Decombinator tools were used for TCR identification, UMI-based error correction and CDR3 extraction. Expanded TCRs were defined as those above a frequency of 2 per 1,000, corresponding to the top 1% of the tumor frequency distribution. Rényi diversity was computed with the R vegan package after subsampling each repertoire 100 times to 5,000 TCRs. CDR3 similarity networks were constructed using string-kernel similarity of amino acid triplets, with links drawn between CDR3s whose pairwise similarity was above 0.82. The public reads were run again by TCRdb, first through fastp at Q25 and then through MiXCR, and only productive beta chains were kept. Records with the same CDR3 protein are collapsed into one entry carrying the most frequent genes and DNA. The V and J calls and clone size come from TCRdb's table, not from the authors' own analysis. Across this sample there are under 10,000 distinct CDR3 sequences, with 3.5% to 4% seen only once. The leading ten clones occupy approximately 18% of the sample.

The V and J segments used are TRBV19 and TRBJ2-7; TRBD2 aligns with 7 central bases. The sequence came from a female donor with early-stage non-small cell lung cancer. The sequencing here drew on PBMCs, taken at recurrence. This receptor carries the CDR3 CASSRGGQFYEQYF. In nucleotide form, the sequence is TGTGCCAGTAGTAGGGGAGGGCAGTTCTACGAGCAGTACTTC.